The 19 T cell receptor beta chains below come from one sample, sequenced in a study of cytomegalovirus exposure and HLA in healthy donors. The PCR had 60 Vbeta and 13 Jbeta primers. Sequencing was performed with immunoSEQ multiplex PCR; in TCRdb, only in-frame clones are kept and a portion is missing. The table shows 150,000 to 200,000 clones, with roughly 84% occurring only once. Input material: PBMCs. All receptors come from a man aged 18 to 35 in good health and CMV-seropositive.

The chain employs TRBV9 and TRBJ2-7, with D hard to call. Germline CDR1 and CDR2: SGDLS and YYNGEE. Trimming shortened V by 0 bases and J by 6 bases, and 13 bases separated the two germline ends. CDR3 size: 14 residues. CDR3 residues: CASSVAATRGEQYF. The CDR3 nucleotides read TGTGCCAGCAGCGTAGCAGCCACCCGCGGCGAGCAGTACTTC.

This sequence joins TRBV18 and TRBJ1-2, with 12 positions matching TRBD1. The CDR3 runs to 15 residues. J gave up 5 bases and V 6 bases, and 7 bases lay outside the gene matches. Germline CDR1 and CDR2: KGHSH and LQKENI. The CDR3 protein is CASSQGTGGIYGYTF. The DNA for the CDR3 is TGTGCCAGCTCTCAGGGGACAGGGGGCATATATGGCTACACCTTC. Looking up the rest from reference TRBV18 and TRBJ1-2 gives the full variable domain: NAGVMQNPRHLVRRRGQEARLRCSPMKGHSHVYWYRQLPEEGLKFMVYLQKENIIDESGMPKERFSAEFPKEGPSILRIQQVVRGDSAAYFCASSQGTGGIYGYTFGSGTRLTVV.

With respect to this clone: Other nucleotide sequences in the sample specify the same CDR3. The chain combines TRBV11-3 with TRBJ1-3, with 7 bases lining up with TRBD1. The CDR3 contains 19 residues. J lost 0 bases, V lost 4 bases, and 15 bases had no gene match. CDR1 and CDR2 (germline): SGHNT, YENEEA. The DNA of the CDR3 is TGTGCCAGCAGCTCAAGCGCTGGGGGACAGCCAGTCTCTGGAAACACCATATATTTT. Protein product: CASSSSAGGQPVSGNTIYF. The variable domain in full, completed from reference TRBV11-3 and TRBJ1-3, reads EAGVVQSPRYKIIEKKQPVAFWCNPISGHNTLYWYLQNLGQGPELLIRYENEEAVDDSQLPKDRFSAERLKGVDSTLKIQPAELGDSAVYLCASSSSAGGQPVSGNTIYFGEGSWLTVV.

This clone was counted a few times. This chain links TRBV23-1 with TRBJ1-2; D is unclear. TRBV23-1 qualifies as an ORF whose function is uncertain. The CDR3 covers 11 residues. Trimming shortened V by 6 bases and J by 13 bases, and 15 bases separated the two germline ends. CDR3: CASSVKRSSTF. DNA for the CDR3: TGCGCCAGCAGCGTCAAGAGGTCCAGCACCTTC.

V usage is TRBV18 and J usage is TRBJ2-2; D uncertain. Trimming left V 4 bases short and J 0 bases short, with 12 bases between. Germline CDR1 and CDR2: KGHSH and LQKENI. The CDR3 loop spans 16 amino acids. CDR3 residues: CASSLAGPSNTGELFF. The CDR3 coding sequence is TGTGCCAGCTCACTCGCTGGGCCATCGAACACCGGGGAGCTGTTTTTT.

This clone was detected only a few times. The chain recombines TRBV30 with TRBJ2-5, with 9 bases that match TRBD2. CDR3 length equals 13 residues. The junction had 6 bases not matched to a gene; V was cut back by 7 bases and J by 3 bases. The germline CDR1 and CDR2 sequences are GTSNPN and SVGIG (reference sequence). The CDR3: CASSSGVKETQYF. CDR3 nucleotides: TGTGCCTCATCTAGCGGGGTGAAAGAGACCCAGTACTTC. Full variable domain (rest looked up from reference TRBV30 and TRBJ2-5): SQTIHQWPATLVQPVGSPLSLECTVEGTSNPNLYWYRQAAGRGLQLLFYSVGIGQISSEVPQNLSASRPQDRQFILSSKKLLLSDSGFYLCASSSGVKETQYFGPGTRLLVL.

This clone showed up just a few times. This rearrangement joins TRBV7-3 to TRBJ2-3; 10 positions agree with TRBD2. The CDR3 extends over 15 amino acids. Per germline, CDR1 SGHTA and CDR2 FQGTGA. With 4 bases clipped from V and 1 base from J, the junction kept 2 bases outside the gene matches. CDR3: CASSSLAGGTDTQYF. The DNA of the CDR3 is TGTGCCAGCAGCTCGCTAGCGGGGGGCACAGATACGCAGTATTTT.

This chain joins TRBV5-1 and TRBJ2-1; 9 bases line up with TRBD2. Germline CDR1 and CDR2: SGHRS and YFSETQ. This CDR3 contains 17 residues. J gave up 2 bases and V 0 bases, and 6 bases lay outside the gene matches. The chain's CDR3 is CASSLVASGAAYNEQFF. For the CDR3, the DNA is TGCGCCAGCAGCTTGGTCGCTAGCGGGGCCGCCTACAATGAGCAGTTCTTC.

The chain recombines TRBV6-1 with TRBJ1-2, with D tentatively TRBD1 (6 bases). Trimming removed 7 bases from V and 2 bases from J, with 8 bases in between. This CDR3 is 12 amino acids long. Germline V CDR1 and CDR2: MNHNS, SASEGT. CDR3 region: CASTTGNYGYTF. Here the CDR3 DNA reads TGTGCCAGCACTACAGGGAACTATGGCTACACCTTC.

The chain recombines TRBV4-2 with TRBJ2-2; 10 bases fit TRBD2. The CDR3 consists of 15 residues. The J segment lost 5 bases and the V segment lost 3 bases, leaving 3 bases of the junction unmatched. The germline V gene has CDR1 LGHNA and CDR2 YNFKEQ. In nucleotides, the CDR3 is TGTGCCAGCAGCCAGAGCGGGGGGGGTACCGGGGAGCTGTTTTTT. Protein: CASSQSGGGTGELFF.

J is TRBJ1-2 and V is TRBV19, with 7 bases lining up with TRBD1. Germline values: CDR1 LNHDA, CDR2 SQIVND (reference sequence). The CDR3 covers 14 residues. With V trimmed by 5 bases and J by 3 bases, 6 bases remained unmatched. The CDR3 coding sequence is TGTGCCAGTAGTCAAGACAGGGTTTACTATGGCTACACCTTC. Amino acids: CASSQDRVYYGYTF.

This clone was recorded a few times. V usage is TRBV6-1 and J usage is TRBJ2-2, with TRBD2 matching 12 bases. Germline V gives CDR1 MNHNS, CDR2 SASEGT. The CDR3 contains 18 residues. V was pared by 2 bases and J by 0 bases, with 4 bases of the junction left unmatched. Written as DNA, the CDR3 is TGTGCCAGCAGTGAATTACTAGCGGGGGGCGCGAACACCGGGGAGCTGTTTTTT. Protein product: CASSELLAGGANTGELFF.

The J gene is TRBJ2-7, the V gene TRBV30; 9 positions agree with TRBD1. CDR1 and CDR2 (germline): GTSNPN, SVGIG (reference sequence). V trimming: 4 bases; J trimming: 2 bases; junction bases outside the gene matches: 6. The CDR3 covers 14 residues. CDR3 coding DNA: TGTGCCTGGACCGGGACAGGGAGGACCTACGAGCAGTACTTC. Translated, it gives CAWTGTGRTYEQYF.

The chain links TRBV27 to TRBJ2-1; D might be TRBD1 (5 bases). V gave up 5 bases and J gave up 5 bases, with 13 bases separating them. Germline V gene lookup returns CDR1 MNHEY and CDR2 SMNVEV (reference sequence). CDR3 length equals 14 residues. CDR3 nucleotides: TGTGCCAGCAGTCTGACAGACGTAAACAATGAGCAGTTCTTC. Amino acid sequence: CASSLTDVNNEQFF.

A single count supports this clone. The chain links TRBV5-1 to TRBJ1-2; D is ambiguous. Germline V gene lookup returns CDR1 SGHRS and CDR2 YFSETQ. V was cut by 7 bases and J by 6 bases, with 10 bases left in between. The CDR3 extends over 11 amino acids. CDR3 sequence reads: CASFNSDGYTF. CDR3 DNA sequence: TGCGCCAGCTTCAACAGTGATGGCTACACCTTC.

The chain employs TRBV9 and TRBJ2-1; D is possibly TRBD2 (6 bases). CDR1 is SGDLS and CDR2 is YYNGEE in the germline V gene. This CDR3 region has 13 residues. V was pared by 5 bases and J by 8 bases, with 14 bases between. CDR3 bases: TGTGCCAGCAGTCGAACGGGAGTCGATGAGCAGTTCTTC. Its translation is CASSRTGVDEQFF.

The V and J genes are TRBV5-6 and TRBJ1-4; 7 bases are shared with TRBD1. CDR1 and CDR2 (germline): SGHDT, YYEEEE. The CDR3 length is 16 residues. V was clipped by 6 bases and J by 3 bases; unmatched bases: 11. CDR3 nucleotide sequence: TGTGCCAGCACCCTCGGGACAGCAGGTTCTAATGAAAAACTGTTTTTT. As protein: CASTLGTAGSNEKLFF.

This clone showed up just once. The J gene is TRBJ2-2, the V gene TRBV30; 7 bases line up with TRBD1. The V and J ends lost 4 bases and 4 bases, in that order; junction bases with no gene match: 6. Germline CDR1 is GTSNPN and CDR2 is SVGIG (reference sequence). CDR3 length: 14 residues. CDR3 sequence (DNA): TGTGCCTGGAAGGGGACAGATGTCACCGGGGAGCTGTTTTTT. Translating it yields CAWKGTDVTGELFF.

The rearrangement uses TRBV5-6 and TRBJ1-2, with 11 bases that match TRBD1. The CDR3 spans 15 residues. Germline values: CDR1 SGHDT, CDR2 YYEEEE. V trimming: 3 bases; J trimming: 8 bases; junction bases outside the gene matches: 9. DNA of the CDR3: TGTGCCAGCAGCTCGGACCGGACAGGGGGCCAGGGCTACACCTTC. Translating it yields CASSSDRTGGQGYTF.